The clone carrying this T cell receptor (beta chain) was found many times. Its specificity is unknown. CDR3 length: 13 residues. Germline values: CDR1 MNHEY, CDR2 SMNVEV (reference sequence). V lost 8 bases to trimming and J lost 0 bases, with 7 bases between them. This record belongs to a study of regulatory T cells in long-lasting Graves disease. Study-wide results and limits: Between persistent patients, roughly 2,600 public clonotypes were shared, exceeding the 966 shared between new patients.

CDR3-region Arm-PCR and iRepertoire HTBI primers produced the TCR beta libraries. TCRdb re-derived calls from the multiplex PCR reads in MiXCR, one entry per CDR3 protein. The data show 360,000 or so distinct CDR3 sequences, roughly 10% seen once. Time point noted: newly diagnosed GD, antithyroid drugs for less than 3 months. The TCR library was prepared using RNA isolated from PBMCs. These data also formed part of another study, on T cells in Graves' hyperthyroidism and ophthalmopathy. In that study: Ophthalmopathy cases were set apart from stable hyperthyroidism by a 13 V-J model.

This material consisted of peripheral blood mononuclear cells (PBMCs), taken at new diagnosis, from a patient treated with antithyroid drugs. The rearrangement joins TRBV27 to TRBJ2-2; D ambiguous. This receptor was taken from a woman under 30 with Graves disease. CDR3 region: CASVGSNTGELFF. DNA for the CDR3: TGTGCCAGCGTCGGCTCGAACACCGGGGAGCTGTTTTTT.